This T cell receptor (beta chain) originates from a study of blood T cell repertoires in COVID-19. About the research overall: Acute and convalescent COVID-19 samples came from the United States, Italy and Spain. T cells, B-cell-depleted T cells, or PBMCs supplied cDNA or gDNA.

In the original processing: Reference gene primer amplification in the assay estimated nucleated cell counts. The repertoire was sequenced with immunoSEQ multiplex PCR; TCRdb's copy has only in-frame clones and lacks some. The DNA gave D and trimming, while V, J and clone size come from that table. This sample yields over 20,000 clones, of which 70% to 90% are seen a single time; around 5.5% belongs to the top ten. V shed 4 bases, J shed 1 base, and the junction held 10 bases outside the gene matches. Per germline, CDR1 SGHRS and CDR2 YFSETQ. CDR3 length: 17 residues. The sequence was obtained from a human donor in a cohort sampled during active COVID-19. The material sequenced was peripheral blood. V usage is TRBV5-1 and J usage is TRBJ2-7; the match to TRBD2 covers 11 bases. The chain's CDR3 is CASSQPGLAAYSYEQYF. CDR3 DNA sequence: TGCGCCAGCAGCCAGCCGGGACTAGCGGCATATTCCTACGAGCAGTACTTC. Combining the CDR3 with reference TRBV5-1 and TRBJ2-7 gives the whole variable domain KAGVTQTPRYLIKTRGQQVTLSCSPISGHRSVSWYQQTPGQGLQFLFEYFSETQRNKGNFPGRFSGRQFSNSRSEMNVSTLELGDSALYLCASSQPGLAAYSYEQYFGPGTRLTVT.